The 31 T cell receptor beta chains reported below all come from one sample, sequenced in a study of stem cell transplantation in POMP-related autoinflammatory disease. Clones were read by immunoSEQ multiplex PCR, and TCRdb kept only the in-frame ones, dropping some. This table holds some 33,000 clones, approximately 86% found once. Sequenced here: CD4+ T cells from PBMCs, sampled before stem cell transplantation. Receptors were obtained from a human donor with POMP-related autoinflammation and immune dysregulation (PRAID).

This rearrangement joins TRBV6-5 to TRBJ2-5; a possible D gene is TRBD2 (6 bases). CDR3 length: 16 amino acids. V lost 0 bases and J lost 3, with 14 bases in between. Germline V gene sequence: CDR1 MNHEY, CDR2 SVGAGI. The CDR3 DNA follows: TGTGCCAGCAGTTACTCGAAACGGACGGGGGAAGAGACCCAGTACTTC. It is translated as CASSYSKRTGEETQYF.

The rearrangement links TRBV5-4 to TRBJ1-6, with 9 bases lining up with TRBD1. The V gene end was trimmed by 2 bases and the J gene end by 13 bases; junction bases not matched to a gene: 10. CDR3 length: 15 residues. CDR1 is SGHNT, CDR2 YYREEE, per germline (reference sequence). Written as DNA, the CDR3 is TGTGCCAGCAGCTTAGGCCCGGGACAGGGAAGGCCCCTCCACTTT. Protein sequence: CASSLGPGQGRPLHF.

The chain uses TRBV7-2 and TRBJ2-7, with 8 nucleotides matching TRBD1. Germline CDR1 is SGHTA and CDR2 is FQGNSA. Trimming removed 0 bases from V and 6 bases from J; junction bases left unmatched: 7. There are 15 residues in the CDR3. The CDR3 loop reads CASSLAPGQGSEQYF. CDR3 DNA: TGTGCCAGCAGCTTAGCCCCCGGACAGGGAAGCGAGCAGTACTTC. Supplemented by reference TRBV7-2 and TRBJ2-7, the full variable domain reads GAGVSQSPSNKVTEKGKDVELRCDPISGHTALYWYRQSLGQGLEFLIYFQGNSAPDKSGLPSDRFSAERTGGSVSTLTIQRTQQEDSAVYLCASSLAPGQGSEQYFGPGTRLTVT.

This chain connects TRBV15 to TRBJ1-5, with 9 bases identical to TRBD1. The CDR3 is 17 residues long. CDR1 LNHNV and CDR2 YYDKDF come from the germline V gene (reference sequence). V lost 0 bases, J lost 4 bases, and 7 bases stayed unmatched. CDR3 nucleotide sequence: TGTGCCACCAGCAGAGAGATAGGGACAGGGTTTAATCAGCCCCAGCATTTT. Translation gives CATSREIGTGFNQPQHF.

The chain links TRBV2 to TRBJ2-5; 10 nucleotides agree with TRBD2. This CDR3 is 18 amino acids long. The germline CDR1 and CDR2 sequences are SNHLY and FYNNEI. The trim removed 8 bases at V and 1 base at J, leaving 16 bases unmatched. CDR3 nucleotides: TGTGCCAGCGGTCCAAGGGCTAGCGGGAGATGGGTCCAAGAGACCCAGTACTTC. Protein sequence: CASGPRASGRWVQETQYF.

The chain carries TRBV29-1 and TRBJ2-1, with 12 bases that match TRBD2. This CDR3 has 14 residues. Germline trimming cut 2 bases from V and 4 bases from J; bases unmatched to any gene: 0. Germline CDR1 SQVTM, CDR2 ANQGSEA. This chain's CDR3 is CSVELAGGYNEQFF. The CDR3 bases are TGCAGCGTTGAACTAGCGGGGGGGTACAATGAGCAGTTCTTC.

The rearrangement uses TRBV10-1 and TRBJ2-2; D is unresolved. The germline V and J ends were trimmed by 5 bases and 4 bases, with 8 bases remaining between them. Looked up from germline, CDR1 is WNHNN and CDR2 is SYGVQD (reference sequence). The CDR3 covers 13 residues. The CDR3 DNA reads TGCGCCAGCAGTAATACCCCCACCGGGGAGCTGTTTTTT. The encoded protein is CASSNTPTGELFF.

The chain is built from TRBV2 and TRBJ2-1; 7 bases fit TRBD2. The CDR3 is 12 amino acids. The V and J ends lost 7 bases and 10 bases, in that order; junction bases with no gene match: 7. In germline, CDR1 is SNHLY, CDR2 FYNNEI. The CDR3 sequence: CASTESSGEQFF. Written as DNA, the CDR3 is TGTGCCAGCACCGAGAGTAGCGGGGAGCAGTTCTTC.

The V call is TRBV5-1, the J call TRBJ2-7; D is unresolved. Deletions cut 5 bases from V and 7 bases from J, with 16 bases between. Germline V gene data show CDR1 as SGHRS and CDR2 as YFSETQ. This CDR3 has 13 amino acids. Here the CDR3 DNA reads TGCGCCAGCAGAATCGGGCTCTCCTGGGAGCAGTACTTC. This sequence encodes CASRIGLSWEQYF.

This chain connects TRBV2 to TRBJ2-5; D not resolved. Trimming took 5 bases from V and 3 from J, leaving 4 bases between them. Germline lookup yields CDR1 SNHLY and CDR2 FYNNEI. The CDR3 loop spans 11 amino acids. The CDR3 reads CASSQEETQYF. DNA for the CDR3: TGTGCCAGCAGTCAGGAAGAGACCCAGTACTTC.

This clone showed up just once. This chain uses TRBV5-1 with TRBJ2-5; D not certain. Germline V lookup: CDR1 SGHRS, CDR2 YFSETQ. The CDR3 length is 14 residues. Between the trimmed V and J ends, which lost 0 bases and 5 bases, there was a span of 11 bases. In DNA form, the CDR3 reads TGCGCCAGCAGCTTGGCCTGGCAGAGGGAGACCCAGTACTTC. Translation: CASSLAWQRETQYF.

The chain has TRBV7-3 and TRBJ1-6; TRBD1 is a possible D gene (5 bases). Per the germline V gene, CDR1 is SGHTA and CDR2 is FQGTGA. V was pared by 5 bases and J by 4 bases, with 15 bases between. There are 16 residues in the CDR3. The CDR3 bases are TGTGCCAGCAGCCCTGAGGGACGGATTTATAATTCACCCCTCCACTTT. This codes for CASSPEGRIYNSPLHF.

V and J are TRBV6-1 and TRBJ2-7; D might be TRBD2 (7 bases). Germline V lookup: CDR1 MNHNS, CDR2 SASEGT. The CDR3 has 14 amino acids. Trimming cost V 8 bases and J 4 bases, with 18 bases left between them. CDR3 nucleotide sequence: TGTGCCAGCGGGGTGGGGGGGGCGCGGTACGAGCAGTACTTC. Translating gives CASGVGGARYEQYF.

The CDR3 region has the DNA TGCAGCGTTGAACCTCTTCACCGGGACACCAACTATGGCTACACCTTC. Protein: CSVEPLHRDTNYGYTF. The rearrangement uses TRBV29-1 and TRBJ1-2; a possible D gene is TRBD1 (6 bases). Trimming cost V 2 bases and J 2 bases, with 18 bases left between them. The V gene's germline CDR1 is SQVTM and CDR2 ANQGSEA. This CDR3 region has 16 residues. The full variable domain, its missing parts supplied by reference TRBV29-1 and TRBJ1-2, is SAVISQKPSRDICQRGTSLTIQCQVDSQVTMMFWYRQQPGQSLTLIATANQGSEATYESGFVIDKFPISRPNLTFSTLTVSNMSPEDSSIYLCSVEPLHRDTNYGYTFGSGTRLTVV.

This chain uses TRBV2 with TRBJ1-3, with unresolved D. V was cut by 11 bases and J by 6 bases, with 17 bases left in between. Germline V gene data show CDR1 as SNHLY and CDR2 as FYNNEI. This CDR3 comprises 13 residues. The CDR3 loop reads CALARRQENTIYF. Written as DNA, the CDR3 is TGTGCCCTTGCCCGTCGCCAGGAAAACACCATATATTTT.

The chain is built from TRBV10-3 and TRBJ2-7; TRBD1 is a possible D gene (5 bases). CDR1 and CDR2 from the germline V gene are ENHRY and SYGVKD. The CDR3 contains 14 residues. V lost 0 bases and J lost 1, with 7 bases in between. The chain's CDR3 is CAISESQGSYEQYF. CDR3 sequence (DNA): TGTGCCATCAGTGAGTCGCAGGGATCCTACGAGCAGTACTTC.

The rearrangement uses TRBV4-2 and TRBJ1-5, with D possibly TRBD1 on 5 matching bases. Germline CDR1 is LGHNA and CDR2 is YNFKEQ. Trimming took 0 bases from V and 3 from J, leaving 6 bases between them. The CDR3 extends over 14 amino acids. The CDR3 DNA reads as TGTGCCAGCAGCCAAGAAGGGGACAATCAGCCCCAGCATTTT. It specifies CASSQEGDNQPQHF.

The V and J genes are TRBV6-4 and TRBJ1-1; 9 bases are shared with TRBD1. J was trimmed by 2 bases and V by 5 bases; bases with no gene match: 3. CDR3 size: 14 residues. Germline assignment: CDR1 MRHNA and CDR2 SNTAGT. The CDR3 DNA reads as TGTGCCAGCAGTCCGGGACAGGGTAACACTGAAGCTTTCTTT. The encoded protein is CASSPGQGNTEAFF.

The chain carries TRBV7-9 and TRBJ2-5, with 8 bases lining up with TRBD1. The CDR3 length is 16 residues. Germline V CDR1 and CDR2: SEHNR, FQNEAQ (reference sequence). Unmatched junction bases numbered 10, after V lost 2 bases and J lost 5 bases. The CDR3 DNA sequence: TGTGCCAGCAGCTTAACGTCAGGGGGCTTTTCTGAGACCCAGTACTTC. Translating it yields CASSLTSGGFSETQYF.

The rearrangement joins TRBV27 to TRBJ2-4; 9 nucleotides line up with TRBD1. V shed 6 bases, J shed 4 bases, and the junction held 4 bases outside the gene matches. CDR3 length: 14 amino acids. CDR1 and CDR2 (germline): MNHEY, SMNVEV (reference sequence). CDR3 sequence (DNA): TGTGCCAGCAGGGGGACAGGGCGTAAAAACATTCAGTACTTC. Amino acids: CASRGTGRKNIQYF.

J is TRBJ2-2 and V is TRBV27, with 11 bases that match TRBD2. Germline values: CDR1 MNHEY, CDR2 SMNVEV (reference sequence). J lost 4 bases, V lost 6 bases, and 7 bases had no gene match. The CDR3 is made up of 16 amino acids. The CDR3 DNA reads as TGTGCCAGCAGCCCCCTTAGCGGGAGGGCCACCGGGGAGCTGTTTTTT. Translated: CASSPLSGRATGELFF.

The chain links TRBV9 to TRBJ2-1; no firm D call. CDR1 is SGDLS, CDR2 YYNGEE, per germline. V shed 4 bases and J shed 2 bases, with 16 bases lying between them. There are 16 residues in the CDR3. The CDR3 DNA is TGTGCCAGCAGCTCTAAATTTACGACTGCCTACAATGAGCAGTTCTTC. It translates to CASSSKFTTAYNEQFF.

The chain is built from TRBV7-9 and TRBJ2-2; 13 nucleotides agree with TRBD2. Looked up from germline, CDR1 is SEHNR and CDR2 is FQNEAQ (reference sequence). With 5 bases clipped from V and 4 bases from J, the junction kept 7 bases outside the gene matches. This CDR3 is built from 17 residues. The CDR3: CASSPNGLAGVTGELFF. In DNA form, the CDR3 reads TGTGCCAGCAGCCCAAACGGACTAGCGGGGGTCACCGGGGAGCTGTTTTTT.

This clone was counted only a few times. The chain couples TRBV2 to TRBJ1-1; D gene unclear. The V and J ends lost 6 bases and 1 base respectively, with 3 bases between them. CDR1 is SNHLY, CDR2 FYNNEI, per germline. CDR3 length equals 11 residues. The CDR3 DNA reads as TGTGCCAGCAGGGAGAACACTGAAGCTTTCTTT. Its translation is CASRENTEAFF.

This sequence joins TRBV27 and TRBJ2-3; 8 bases are shared with TRBD2. Germline CDR1 MNHEY, CDR2 SMNVEV (reference sequence). The CDR3 consists of 14 residues. The trim removed 3 bases at V and 5 bases at J, leaving 4 bases unmatched. CDR3 coding DNA: TGTGCCAGCAGTTTTCTAGCGGGCGGAGATACGCAGTATTTT. This sequence encodes CASSFLAGGDTQYF.

V and J are TRBV9 and TRBJ2-2; 9 nucleotides line up with TRBD1. In germline, CDR1 is SGDLS, CDR2 YYNGEE. With V trimmed by 2 bases and J by 4 bases, 6 bases remained unmatched. CDR3 size: 16 residues. This chain's CDR3 is CASSVTGTGSTGELFF. CDR3 nucleotide sequence: TGTGCCAGCAGCGTGACCGGGACAGGGAGCACCGGGGAGCTGTTTTTT.

The chain has TRBV5-1 and TRBJ2-3, with TRBD2 matching 12 bases. Germline lookup yields CDR1 SGHRS and CDR2 YFSETQ. The CDR3 loop spans 16 amino acids. Germline trimming cut 0 bases from V and 5 bases from J; bases unmatched to any gene: 4. The CDR3 DNA is TGCGCCAGCAGCTTGGCGACTAGCGGGGGAGGAGATACGCAGTATTTT. Its protein product is CASSLATSGGGDTQYF.

The V and J genes are TRBV27 and TRBJ2-4; the D is unclear. The CDR3 sequence is 14 residues long. The V and J ends lost 4 bases and 6 bases respectively, with 13 bases between them. Germline loops: CDR1 MNHEY, CDR2 SMNVEV (reference sequence). DNA for the CDR3: TGTGCCAGCAGTTACGGACCAAAGGGAAACATTCAGTACTTC. Protein: CASSYGPKGNIQYF.

The CDR3 loop reads CASSLGGTGGYEQYF. CDR3 DNA sequence: TGTGCCAGCAGCTTAGGGGGGACAGGGGGCTACGAGCAGTACTTC. The V and J genes are TRBV11-3 and TRBJ2-7; 11 bases agree with TRBD1. Germline lookup yields CDR1 SGHNT and CDR2 YENEEA. This CDR3 is built from 15 residues. V dropped 1 base and J dropped 3; count of bases not matched to a gene: 2.

The chain employs TRBV15 and TRBJ1-3; a possible D gene is TRBD1 (6 bases). V was clipped by 4 bases and J by 3 bases, with 10 bases between them. The CDR3 is 14 residues long. Germline V lookup: CDR1 LNHNV, CDR2 YYDKDF (reference sequence). Here the CDR3 DNA reads TGTGCCACCAGCAAAGGGGGAAGTGGAAACACCATATATTTT. Translating gives CATSKGGSGNTIYF.

This chain connects TRBV5-1 to TRBJ2-5; D assignment may be TRBD1 or TRBD2 (5 bases each). Germline assignment: CDR1 SGHRS and CDR2 YFSETQ. The CDR3 length is 15 residues. The V end was cut by 0 bases, the J end by 5 bases, with 14 bases between. This chain's CDR3 is CASSLVGREMETQYF. CDR3 sequence (DNA): TGCGCCAGCAGCTTGGTGGGCAGGGAGATGGAGACCCAGTACTTC.